Presented here are 10 T cell receptor beta chains from one specimen sequenced in a study of molecular identifiers for immune sequencing clone quantification. TCRdb passed the PCR reads through MiXCR, listing each CDR3 protein once. The data show hundreds of thousands of distinct CDR3 sequences, 20% seen once. The sequenced sample was naive CD8+ T cells from blood, with Jurkat cell RNA spiked in. As for subset: FACS-sorted CD8+CD4-CCR7+CD45RA+ naive T cells. These receptor sequences come from a human donor in good health. Some libraries in this study had Jurkat cell RNA spiked in.

This clonotype was seen ten or more times. V is TRBV19 and J is TRBJ1-1; D is uncertain. This CDR3 comprises 15 residues. The V gene lost 1 base and the J gene lost 3 bases, with 12 bases spanning the gap. Germline loops: CDR1 LNHDA, CDR2 SQIVND (reference sequence). The CDR3 region has the DNA TGTGCCAGTAGTATAGTGCCAATCTACGACACTGAAGCTTTCTTT. It encodes CASSIVPIYDTEAFF.

This clonotype was seen repeatedly, ten times or more. J is TRBJ2-3 and V is TRBV5-5; 8 nucleotides match TRBD1. Trimming at V came to 0 bases and at J to 6 bases, leaving 6 bases not matched to a gene. Germline V gives CDR1 SGHKS, CDR2 YYEKEE (reference sequence). The CDR3 length is 15 residues. The CDR3 DNA follows: TGTGCCAGCAGCTTGGGGACAGGGAGCTGGGATACGCAGTATTTT. This gives the protein CASSLGTGSWDTQYF.

This clonotype was counted many times. The rearrangement links TRBV5-1 to TRBJ2-7; no clear D. Germline-derived CDR1 and CDR2 are SGHRS and YFSETQ. This CDR3 region has 15 residues. Trimming removed 0 bases at V and 0 bases at J, with 10 bases between. The DNA for the CDR3 is TGCGCCAGCAGCTTGGAAAGGGTCAGCTCCTACGAGCAGTACTTC. Residues: CASSLERVSSYEQYF.

This clonotype came up many times. The V call is TRBV6-5, the J call TRBJ2-5; TRBD2 agrees at 9 bases. Germline V gene data show CDR1 as MNHEY and CDR2 as SVGAGI. Unmatched junction bases numbered 13, after V lost 6 bases and J lost 2 bases. CDR3 length: 17 amino acids. The CDR3 spells CASSPLGSGGIQETQYF. The CDR3 DNA reads TGTGCCAGCAGCCCCCTAGGTAGCGGGGGTATACAAGAGACCCAGTACTTC.

This clonotype has ten or more counts. The genes are TRBV20-1 and TRBJ2-4, with 7 bases matching TRBD1. Looked up from germline, CDR1 is DFQATT and CDR2 is SNEGSKA (reference sequence). This CDR3 has 14 amino acids. Trimming cost V 3 bases and J 3 bases; bases outside gene matches: 5. CDR3 bases: TGCAGTGCTAGGGCCCGGGACAGCAAAAACATTCAGTACTTC. Amino acids: CSARARDSKNIQYF.

This clonotype was counted many times. J is TRBJ2-3 and V is TRBV7-9, with TRBD2 identical over 13 bases. In germline, CDR1 is SEHNR, CDR2 FQNEAQ (reference sequence). The CDR3 contains 18 residues. The junction had 14 bases not matched to a gene; V was cut back by 5 bases and J by 6 bases. The chain's CDR3 is CASSHKSGLAGEEDTQYF. CDR3 coding DNA: TGTGCCAGCAGCCATAAAAGTGGACTAGCGGGAGAGGAGGATACGCAGTATTTT.

On this clonotype: A much larger clone sits a single nucleotide away, making a read error possible. Because the CDR3 is missing its conserved closing phenylalanine or tryptophan, this is likely a read error. The chain is built from TRBV20-1 and TRBJ2-3; the D gene is possibly TRBD2 (6 bases). The CDR3 loop spans 13 amino acids. V was trimmed by 6 bases and J by 2 bases, leaving 12 bases between them. Germline V CDR1 and CDR2: DFQATT, SNEGSKA (reference sequence). The CDR3 DNA reads TGCAGTGCAACGGGACTCCTCACAGATACGCAGTATCTT. This translates into CSATGLLTDTQYL.

This clonotype was detected a few times. This chain joins TRBV9 and TRBJ2-2; D assignment may be TRBD1 or TRBD2 (6 bases each). With 2 bases removed from V and 0 bases from J, the gap between germline ends came to 11 bases. Per germline, CDR1 SGDLS and CDR2 YYNGEE. The CDR3 has 16 residues. CDR3 loop: CASSVGGSPNTGELFF. The CDR3 DNA reads TGTGCCAGCAGCGTGGGGGGCAGTCCGAACACCGGGGAGCTGTTTTTT.

About this clonotype: One junction end does not reproduce the germline sequence, and a read error may be involved. This sequence joins TRBV5-3 and TRBJ1-1; 10 bases match TRBD1. TRBV5-3 is reported as an ORF; its role is uncertain. CDR3 size: 17 residues. The CDR3 DNA follows: TGTGCCAGCAGCTTGCGATATGGGGGACAGGGGTTCACTGAAGCTTTCTTT. Its protein product is CASSLRYGGQGFTEAFF.

In the case of this clonotype: This may be a read error, as it is one base from a much larger clone. The CDR3: CASSIRGVGQPRHF. In nucleotides, the CDR3 is TGTGCCAGTAGTATTCGGGGAGTTGGGCAGCCCCGGCATTTT. V gene TRBV19 combines with J gene TRBJ1-5; D ambiguous. CDR3 size: 14 residues. Germline CDR1 and CDR2: LNHDA and SQIVND (reference sequence).